This passage covers 7 T cell receptor beta chains from one sample sequenced in a study of blood T cell repertoires in COVID-19. Clones were sequenced by immunoSEQ multiplex PCR, and TCRdb holds only the in-frame ones, with some missing. The sample contains 150,000 to 200,000 clones, approximately 84% of which appear only once. The sequenced sample consisted of PBMCs or T cells enriched from blood (not recorded which). These receptors were collected from a woman aged 40 to 50 with acute COVID-19.

The rearrangement uses TRBV11-2 and TRBJ2-1; 10 bases align to TRBD1. Unmatched junction bases numbered 6, after V lost 3 bases and J lost 1 base. Germline CDR1 is SGHAT and CDR2 is FQNNGV. CDR3 length: 17 amino acids. CDR3 loop: CASSFLPGQGSYNEQFF. CDR3 DNA sequence: TGTGCCAGCAGCTTCCTCCCGGGACAGGGGTCCTACAATGAGCAGTTCTTC. The full variable domain, completed using reference TRBV11-2 and TRBJ2-1, is EAGVAQSPRYKIIEKRQSVAFWCNPISGHATLYWYQQILGQGPKLLIQFQNNGVVDDSQLPKDRFSAERLKGVDSTLKIQPAKLEDSAVYLCASSFLPGQGSYNEQFFGPGTRLTVL.

The chain has TRBV2 and TRBJ2-7; TRBD1 aligns across 8 bases. With 6 bases clipped from V and 7 bases from J, the junction kept 14 bases outside the gene matches. The CDR3 covers 15 residues. CDR1 is SNHLY and CDR2 is FYNNEI in the germline V gene. The CDR3 bases are TGTGCCAGCAGCCAAAGGTGGACAGGGTCTGGGGAGCAGTACGTC. Protein product: CASSQRWTGSGEQYV.

The table lists this clone with a few counts. The chain links TRBV6-1 to TRBJ2-7, with TRBD2 matching 7 bases. The CDR3 loop spans 15 amino acids. Germline V gene data show CDR1 as MNHNS and CDR2 as SASEGT. V was clipped by 2 bases and J by 7 bases; unmatched bases: 11. CDR3: CASSEIGGGPREQYF. CDR3 DNA: TGTGCCAGCAGTGAAATCGGGGGAGGGCCTCGTGAGCAGTACTTC.

In this sample, this clone turned up once. This chain connects TRBV5-1 to TRBJ2-1; the D gene is possibly TRBD2 (6 bases). Trimming cost V 4 bases and J 4 bases, with 15 bases left between them. The CDR3 contains 15 residues. Germline CDR1 and CDR2: SGHRS and YFSETQ. CDR3 in DNA: TGCGCCAGCAGCGGGGGAGCGGGCGATTACAATGAGCAGTTCTTC. Its translation: CASSGGAGDYNEQFF.

V gene TRBV7-3 combines with J gene TRBJ1-1; D is ambiguous. The germline V and J ends were trimmed by 1 base and 1 base, with 7 bases remaining between them. The CDR3 has 14 amino acids. Germline values: CDR1 SGHTA, CDR2 FQGTGA. CDR3 nucleotide sequence: TGTGCCAGCAGCTTAAGCGGCCCGAACACTGAAGCTTTCTTT. Protein sequence: CASSLSGPNTEAFF.

In its sample, this clone was seen many times. The V and J genes are TRBV19 and TRBJ1-1; D is perhaps TRBD1 (6 bases). The V end was cut by 7 bases, the J end by 0 bases, with 18 bases between. Per germline, CDR1 LNHDA and CDR2 SQIVND (reference sequence). This CDR3 is built from 16 residues. In nucleotides, the CDR3 is TGTGCCAGTAATACAGGGCAGACCATCATGAACACTGAAGCTTTCTTT. It translates to CASNTGQTIMNTEAFF.

This clone was seen at least ten times. The V call is TRBV28, the J call TRBJ1-5; D gene unclear. V lost 3 bases, J lost 7 bases, and 4 bases lay in between. The germline gives CDR1 MDHEN, CDR2 SYDVKM. This CDR3 comprises 11 residues. CDR3 sequence: CASSFGQPQHF. In DNA form, the CDR3 reads TGTGCCAGCAGTTTTGGCCAGCCCCAGCATTTT.